This TCR beta chain was profiled in a study of control samples from healthy donors and cancer patients. Sequencing used immunoSEQ multiplex PCR; TCRdb keeps in-frame clones, though not all of them. The table lists about 90,000 clones, around nine tenths of them singletons. Germline V gives CDR1 SGHRS, CDR2 YFSETQ. The germline V and J ends were trimmed by 5 bases and 1 base, with 12 bases remaining between them. CDR3 length: 14 residues. This rearrangement joins TRBV5-1 to TRBJ1-1; D may be TRBD1 (6 bases). The sequencing input was blood. This TCR was recovered from a young woman in good health. For the CDR3, the DNA is TGCGCCAGCAGGGAGGGGGATACGAACACTGAAGCTTTCTTT. It yields the protein CASREGDTNTEAFF.